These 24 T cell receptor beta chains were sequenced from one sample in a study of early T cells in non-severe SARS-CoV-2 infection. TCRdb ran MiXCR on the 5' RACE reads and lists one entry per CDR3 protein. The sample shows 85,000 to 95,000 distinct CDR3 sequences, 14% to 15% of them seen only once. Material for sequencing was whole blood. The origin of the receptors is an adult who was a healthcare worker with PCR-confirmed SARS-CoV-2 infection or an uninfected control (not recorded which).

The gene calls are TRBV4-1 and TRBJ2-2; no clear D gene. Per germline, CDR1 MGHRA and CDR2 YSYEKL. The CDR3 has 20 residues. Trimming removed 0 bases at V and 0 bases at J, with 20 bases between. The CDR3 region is CASSQDRGLSRAANTGELFF. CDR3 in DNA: TGCGCCAGCAGCCAAGATAGAGGCCTCAGCCGGGCCGCGAACACCGGGGAGCTGTTTTTT.

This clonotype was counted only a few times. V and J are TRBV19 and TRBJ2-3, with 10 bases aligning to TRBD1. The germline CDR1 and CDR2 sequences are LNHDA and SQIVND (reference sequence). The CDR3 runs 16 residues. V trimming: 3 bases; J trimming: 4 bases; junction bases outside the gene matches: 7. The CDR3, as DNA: TGTGCCAGTAGTATCCGGCGGACAGGGGGAGCAGATACGCAGTATTTT. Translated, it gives CASSIRRTGGADTQYF.

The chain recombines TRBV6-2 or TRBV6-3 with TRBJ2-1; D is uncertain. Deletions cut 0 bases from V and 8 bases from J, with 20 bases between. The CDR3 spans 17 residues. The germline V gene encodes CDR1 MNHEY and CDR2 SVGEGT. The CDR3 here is CASSYSYGVRFLHEQFF. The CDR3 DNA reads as TGTGCCAGCAGTTACTCGTACGGAGTGAGGTTTCTCCATGAGCAGTTCTTC.

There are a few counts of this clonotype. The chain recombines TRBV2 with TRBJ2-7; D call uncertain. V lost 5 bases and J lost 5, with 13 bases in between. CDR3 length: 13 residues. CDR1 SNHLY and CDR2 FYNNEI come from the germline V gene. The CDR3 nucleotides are TGTGCCAGCAGTCTACTGTCAGTTGACGAGCAGTACGTC. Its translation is CASSLLSVDEQYV.

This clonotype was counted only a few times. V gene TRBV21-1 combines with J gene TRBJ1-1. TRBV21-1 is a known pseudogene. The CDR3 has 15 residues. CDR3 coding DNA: TGTGCCAGCAGCGCGTGCCGGCGGCTGAACACTGAAGCTTTCTTT. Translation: CASSACRRLNTEAFF.

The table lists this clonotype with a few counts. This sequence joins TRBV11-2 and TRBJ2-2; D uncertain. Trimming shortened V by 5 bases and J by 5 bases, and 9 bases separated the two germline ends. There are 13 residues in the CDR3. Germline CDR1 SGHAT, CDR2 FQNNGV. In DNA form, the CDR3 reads TGTGCCAGCAGCCCTAGTTGGACCGGGGAGCTGTTTTTT. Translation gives CASSPSWTGELFF. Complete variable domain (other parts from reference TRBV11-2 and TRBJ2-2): EAGVAQSPRYKIIEKRQSVAFWCNPISGHATLYWYQQILGQGPKLLIQFQNNGVVDDSQLPKDRFSAERLKGVDSTLKIQPAKLEDSAVYLCASSPSWTGELFFGEGSRLTVL.

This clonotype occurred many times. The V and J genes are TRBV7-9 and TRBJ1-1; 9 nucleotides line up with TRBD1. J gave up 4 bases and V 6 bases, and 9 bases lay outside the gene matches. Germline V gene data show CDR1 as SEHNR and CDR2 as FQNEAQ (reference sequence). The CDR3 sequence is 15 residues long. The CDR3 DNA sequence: TGTGCCAGCAGAACCCGGACAGGGGAGGTCACTGAAGCTTTCTTT. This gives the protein CASRTRTGEVTEAFF.

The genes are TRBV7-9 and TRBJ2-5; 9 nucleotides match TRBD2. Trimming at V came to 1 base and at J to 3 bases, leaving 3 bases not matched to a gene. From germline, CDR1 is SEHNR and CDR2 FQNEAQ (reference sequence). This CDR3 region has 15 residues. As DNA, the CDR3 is TGTGCCAGCAGCTTAGAGGGGACTAGCAAAGAGACCCAGTACTTC. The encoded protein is CASSLEGTSKETQYF.

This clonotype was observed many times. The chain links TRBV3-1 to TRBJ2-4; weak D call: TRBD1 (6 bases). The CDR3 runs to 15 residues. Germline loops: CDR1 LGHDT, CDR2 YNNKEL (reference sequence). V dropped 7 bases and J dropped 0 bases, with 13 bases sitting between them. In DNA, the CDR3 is TGTGCCAGCACGCCGGACAGTTTAGCCAAAAACATTCAGTACTTC. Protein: CASTPDSLAKNIQYF.

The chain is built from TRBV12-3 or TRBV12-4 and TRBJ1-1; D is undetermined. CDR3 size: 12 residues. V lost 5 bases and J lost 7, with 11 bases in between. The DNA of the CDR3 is TGTGCCAGCAGTCTCCTAGGGTTTGAAGCTTTCTTT. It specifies CASSLLGFEAFF.

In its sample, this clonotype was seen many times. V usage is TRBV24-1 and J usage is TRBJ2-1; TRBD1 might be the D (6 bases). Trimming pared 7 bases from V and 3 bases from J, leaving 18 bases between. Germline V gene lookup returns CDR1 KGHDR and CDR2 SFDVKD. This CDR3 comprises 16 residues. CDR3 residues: CATSPTGTVVYNEQFF. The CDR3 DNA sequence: TGTGCCACCAGCCCGACAGGCACGGTTGTCTACAATGAGCAGTTCTTC.

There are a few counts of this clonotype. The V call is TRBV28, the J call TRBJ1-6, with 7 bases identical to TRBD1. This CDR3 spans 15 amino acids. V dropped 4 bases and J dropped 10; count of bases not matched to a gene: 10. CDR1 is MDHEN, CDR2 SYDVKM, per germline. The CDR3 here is CASSSQTGTWSPLHF. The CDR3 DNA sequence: TGTGCCAGCAGTTCCCAGACAGGGACCTGGTCACCCCTCCACTTT.

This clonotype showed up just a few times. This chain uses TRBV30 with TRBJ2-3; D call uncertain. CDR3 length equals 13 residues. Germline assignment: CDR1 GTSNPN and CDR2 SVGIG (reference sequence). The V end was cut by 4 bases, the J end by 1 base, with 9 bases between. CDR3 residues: CAWTGGRTDTQYF. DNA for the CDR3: TGTGCCTGGACGGGTGGCCGCACAGATACGCAGTATTTT.

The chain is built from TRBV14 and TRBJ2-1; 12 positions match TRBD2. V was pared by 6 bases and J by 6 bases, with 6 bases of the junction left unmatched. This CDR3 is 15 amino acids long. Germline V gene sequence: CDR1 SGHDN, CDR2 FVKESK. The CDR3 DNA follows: TGTGCCAGCAGTCAACTAGCGGGGGGATTCAATGAGCAGTTCTTC. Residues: CASSQLAGGFNEQFF.

The DNA for the CDR3 is TGTGCCAGCAGCGGGGAAAACACCGGGGAGCTGTTTTTT. Protein sequence: CASSGENTGELFF. V usage is TRBV2 and J usage is TRBJ2-2; a possible D gene is TRBD2 (5 bases). V was clipped by 6 bases and J by 2 bases, with 7 bases between them. The CDR3 totals 13 residues. Germline V gene sequence: CDR1 SNHLY, CDR2 FYNNEI.

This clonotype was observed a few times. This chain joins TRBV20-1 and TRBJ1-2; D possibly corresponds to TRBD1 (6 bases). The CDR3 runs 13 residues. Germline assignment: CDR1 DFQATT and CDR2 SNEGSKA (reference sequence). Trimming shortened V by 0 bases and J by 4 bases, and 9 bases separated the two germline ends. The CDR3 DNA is TGCAGTGCTAGAGATCGGGGGGCCTATGGCTACACCTTC. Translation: CSARDRGAYGYTF.

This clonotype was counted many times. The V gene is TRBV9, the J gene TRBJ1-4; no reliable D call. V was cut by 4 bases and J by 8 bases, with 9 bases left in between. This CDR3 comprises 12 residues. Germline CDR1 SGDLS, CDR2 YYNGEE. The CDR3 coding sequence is TGTGCCAGCAGCTTAGACTCGGAAAAACTGTTTTTT. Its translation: CASSLDSEKLFF.

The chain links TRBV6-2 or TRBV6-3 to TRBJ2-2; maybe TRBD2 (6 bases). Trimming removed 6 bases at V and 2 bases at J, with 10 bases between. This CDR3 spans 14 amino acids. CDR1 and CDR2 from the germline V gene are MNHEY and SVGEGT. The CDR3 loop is CASSPTSNTGELFF. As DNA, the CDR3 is TGTGCCAGCAGCCCCACTAGCAACACCGGGGAGCTGTTTTTT.

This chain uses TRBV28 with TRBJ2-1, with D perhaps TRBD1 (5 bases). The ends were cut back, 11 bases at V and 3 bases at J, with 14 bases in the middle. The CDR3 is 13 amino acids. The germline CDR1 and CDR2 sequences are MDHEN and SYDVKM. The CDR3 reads CACLGARYNEQFF. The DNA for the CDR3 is TGTGCCTGTTTAGGGGCCCGCTACAATGAGCAGTTCTTC.

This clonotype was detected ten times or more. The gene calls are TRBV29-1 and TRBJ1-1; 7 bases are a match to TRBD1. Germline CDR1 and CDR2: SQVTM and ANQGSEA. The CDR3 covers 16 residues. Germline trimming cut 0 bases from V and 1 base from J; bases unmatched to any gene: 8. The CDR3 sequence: CSVEDWRGQTNTEAFF. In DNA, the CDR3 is TGCAGCGTTGAAGATTGGAGGGGACAGACGAACACTGAAGCTTTCTTT.

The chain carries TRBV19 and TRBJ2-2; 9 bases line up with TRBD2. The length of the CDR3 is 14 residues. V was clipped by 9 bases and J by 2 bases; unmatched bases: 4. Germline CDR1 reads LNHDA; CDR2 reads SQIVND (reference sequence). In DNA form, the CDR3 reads TGTGCCAGCCGTAGCGGGGGCAACACCGGGGAGCTGTTTTTT. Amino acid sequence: CASRSGGNTGELFF.

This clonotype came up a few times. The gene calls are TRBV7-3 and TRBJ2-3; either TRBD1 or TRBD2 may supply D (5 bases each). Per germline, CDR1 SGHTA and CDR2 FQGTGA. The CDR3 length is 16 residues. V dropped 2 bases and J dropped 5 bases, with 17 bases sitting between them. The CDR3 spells CASSLGTFGAGDTQYF. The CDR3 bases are TGTGCCAGCAGCTTAGGGACGTTCGGGGCGGGAGATACGCAGTATTTT.

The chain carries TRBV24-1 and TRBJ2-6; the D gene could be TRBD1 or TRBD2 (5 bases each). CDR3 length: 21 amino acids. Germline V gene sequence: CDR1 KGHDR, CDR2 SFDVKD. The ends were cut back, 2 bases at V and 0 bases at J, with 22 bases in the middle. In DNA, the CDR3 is TGTGCCACCAGTGATTCCAGACCCCTCCGGGACGGTCTCTCTGGGGCCAACGTCCTGACTTTC. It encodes CATSDSRPLRDGLSGANVLTF.

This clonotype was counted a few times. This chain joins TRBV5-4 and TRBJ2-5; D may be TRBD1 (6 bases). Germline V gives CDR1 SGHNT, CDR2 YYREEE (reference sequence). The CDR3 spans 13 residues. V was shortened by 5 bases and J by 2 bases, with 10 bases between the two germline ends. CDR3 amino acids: CASRRDTQETQYF. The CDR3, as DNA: TGTGCCAGCAGACGGGACACACAAGAGACCCAGTACTTC.